This T cell receptor beta chain came from a study of blood T cell repertoires in COVID-19. Study background: Material from acute and convalescent COVID-19 was sourced from the United States, Italy and Spain. In each case, the material was cDNA or gDNA derived from T cells, B-cell-depleted T cells, or PBMCs.

In the source study's methods: Quantification of nucleated cells was approximated via reference gene primer amplification. The assay was immunoSEQ multiplex PCR, and TCRdb's table has in-frame clones only and misses some. V and J calls and clone size are copied from that table; D and trimming were computed from the DNA. The sample contains approximately 190,000 clones, roughly 80% of which appear only once. Per germline, CDR1 KGHSH and CDR2 LQKENI. The CDR3 extends over 16 amino acids. The V and J ends lost 5 bases and 4 bases respectively, with 18 bases between them. What was sequenced was peripheral blood. The chain employs TRBV18 and TRBJ1-3; a weak D match, TRBD1 (6 bases). The TCR originated in a man aged 60 to 69 with acute or convalescent COVID-19. Here the CDR3 DNA reads TGTGCCAGCTCAGAAACGACAGGCCCCACCGGAAACACCATATATTTT. It is translated as CASSETTGPTGNTIYF.